This T cell receptor (beta chain) was recorded in a study of T-cell reconstitution after alpha-beta-depleted transplantation in children. During its preparation, the TCRbeta library received unique molecular identifiers. Using its own MiXCR run on the PCR reads, TCRdb lists one record per CDR3 protein. The sample shows about 400,000 distinct CDR3 sequences, roughly 17% of them seen only once. The source of this sequence is a boy under two years old who had a stem cell transplant for Wiskott-Aldrich syndrome, so the T cells may come from the graft donor. The material was PBMCs, mostly from graft donor cells, obtained 360 days after TCRalphabeta/CD19-depleted stem cell transplant.

CDR3 protein: CASSLDHRRSSYEQYF. CDR3 sequence (DNA): TGTGCCAGCAGCTTAGATCATAGGAGGAGCTCCTACGAGCAGTACTTC. The V gene is TRBV11-2, the J gene TRBJ2-7, with D possibly TRBD2 on 5 matching bases. The CDR3 sequence is 16 residues long. Per the germline V gene, CDR1 is SGHAT and CDR2 is FQNNGV. Between the trimmed V and J ends, which lost 0 bases and 0 bases, there was a span of 12 bases.